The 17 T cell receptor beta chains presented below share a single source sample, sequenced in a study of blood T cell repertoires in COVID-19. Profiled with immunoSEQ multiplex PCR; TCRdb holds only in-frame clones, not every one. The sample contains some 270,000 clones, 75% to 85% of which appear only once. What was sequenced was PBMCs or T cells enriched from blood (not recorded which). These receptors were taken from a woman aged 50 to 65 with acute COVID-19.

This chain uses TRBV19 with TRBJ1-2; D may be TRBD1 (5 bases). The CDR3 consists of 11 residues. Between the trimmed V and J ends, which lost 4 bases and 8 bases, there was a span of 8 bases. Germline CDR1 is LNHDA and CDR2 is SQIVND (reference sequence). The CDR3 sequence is CASSKGPGYTF. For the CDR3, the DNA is TGTGCCAGTAGTAAGGGGCCGGGCTACACCTTC.

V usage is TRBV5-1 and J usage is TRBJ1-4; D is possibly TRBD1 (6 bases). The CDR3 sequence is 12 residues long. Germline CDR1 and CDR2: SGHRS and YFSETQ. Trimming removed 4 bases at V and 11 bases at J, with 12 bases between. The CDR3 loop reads CASSEDQGKLFF. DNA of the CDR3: TGCGCCAGCAGCGAAGATCAGGGGAAACTGTTTTTT.

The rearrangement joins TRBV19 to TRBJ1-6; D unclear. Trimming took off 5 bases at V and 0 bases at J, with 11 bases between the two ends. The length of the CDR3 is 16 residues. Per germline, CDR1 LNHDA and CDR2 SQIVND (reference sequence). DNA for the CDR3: TGTGCCAGTAGTGGCCGGGGTTTCTCCTATAATTCACCCCTCCACTTT. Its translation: CASSGRGFSYNSPLHF.

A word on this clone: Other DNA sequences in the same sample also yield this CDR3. CDR3 sequence reads: CASSPAANYGYTF. The CDR3 DNA follows: TGTGCCAGCAGCCCCGCGGCTAACTATGGCTACACCTTC. The chain is built from TRBV7-9 and TRBJ1-2; D uncertain. The V gene's germline CDR1 is SEHNR and CDR2 FQNEAQ (reference sequence). This CDR3 contains 13 residues. Trimming stripped 5 bases from V and 0 bases from J, with 7 bases between.

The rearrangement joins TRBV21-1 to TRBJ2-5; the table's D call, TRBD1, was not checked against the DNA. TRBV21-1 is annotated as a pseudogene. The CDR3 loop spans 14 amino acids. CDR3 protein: CASSKAIGEKTQYF. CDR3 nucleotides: TGTGCCAGCAGCAAAGCGATAGGGGAAAAGACCCAGTACTTC.

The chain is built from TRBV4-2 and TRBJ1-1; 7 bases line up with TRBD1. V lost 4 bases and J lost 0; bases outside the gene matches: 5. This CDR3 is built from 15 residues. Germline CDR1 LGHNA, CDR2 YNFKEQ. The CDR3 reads CASSLGRGVNTEAFF. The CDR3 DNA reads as TGTGCCAGCAGCCTCGGCAGGGGGGTGAACACTGAAGCTTTCTTT.

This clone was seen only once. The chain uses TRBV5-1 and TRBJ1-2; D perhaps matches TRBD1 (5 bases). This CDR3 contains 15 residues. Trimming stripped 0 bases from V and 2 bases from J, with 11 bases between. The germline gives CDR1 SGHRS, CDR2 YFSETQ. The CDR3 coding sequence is TGCGCCAGCAGCTTGGCGTCAGGGATCAACTATGGCTACACCTTC. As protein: CASSLASGINYGYTF.

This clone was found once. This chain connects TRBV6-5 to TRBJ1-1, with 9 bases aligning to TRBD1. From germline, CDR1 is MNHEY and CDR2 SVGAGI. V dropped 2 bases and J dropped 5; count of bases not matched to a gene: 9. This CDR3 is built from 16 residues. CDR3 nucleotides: TGTGCCAGCAGTTACCCGGGACAGGGAGTAGGGACTGAAGCTTTCTTT. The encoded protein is CASSYPGQGVGTEAFF.

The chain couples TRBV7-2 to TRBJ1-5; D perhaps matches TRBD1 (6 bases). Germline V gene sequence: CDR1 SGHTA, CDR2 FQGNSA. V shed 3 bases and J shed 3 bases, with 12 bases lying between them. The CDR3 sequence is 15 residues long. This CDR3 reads CASSFLDSPNQPQHF. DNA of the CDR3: TGTGCCAGCAGCTTTTTGGACAGCCCCAATCAGCCCCAGCATTTT.

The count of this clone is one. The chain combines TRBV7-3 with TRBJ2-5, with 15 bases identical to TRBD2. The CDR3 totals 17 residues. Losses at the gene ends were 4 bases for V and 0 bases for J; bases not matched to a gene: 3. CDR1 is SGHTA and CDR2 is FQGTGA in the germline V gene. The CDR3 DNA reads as TGTGCCAGCAGCTCCGGGACTAGCGGGGGGTACCAAGAGACCCAGTACTTC. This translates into CASSSGTSGGYQETQYF.

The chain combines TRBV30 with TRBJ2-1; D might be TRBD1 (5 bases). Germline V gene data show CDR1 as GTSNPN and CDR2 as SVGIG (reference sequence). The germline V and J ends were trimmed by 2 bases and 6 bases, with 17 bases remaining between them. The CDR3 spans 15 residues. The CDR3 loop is CAWSHWGRSSNEQFF. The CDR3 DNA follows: TGTGCCTGGAGTCACTGGGGCAGGTCCAGCAATGAGCAGTTCTTC.

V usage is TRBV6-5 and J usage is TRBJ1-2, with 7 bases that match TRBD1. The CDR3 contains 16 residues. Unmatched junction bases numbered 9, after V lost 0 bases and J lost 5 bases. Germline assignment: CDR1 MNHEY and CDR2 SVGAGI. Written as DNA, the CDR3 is TGTGCCAGCAGTTACTCGATGTTTGAGGGGGCGTATGGCTACACCTTC. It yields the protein CASSYSMFEGAYGYTF.

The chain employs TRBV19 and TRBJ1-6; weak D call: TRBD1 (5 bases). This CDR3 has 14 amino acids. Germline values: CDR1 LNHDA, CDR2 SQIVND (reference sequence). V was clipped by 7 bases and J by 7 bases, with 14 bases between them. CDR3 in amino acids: CASTRDSLNSPLHF. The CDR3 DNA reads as TGTGCCAGTACCCGCGACAGTCTAAATTCACCCCTCCACTTT.

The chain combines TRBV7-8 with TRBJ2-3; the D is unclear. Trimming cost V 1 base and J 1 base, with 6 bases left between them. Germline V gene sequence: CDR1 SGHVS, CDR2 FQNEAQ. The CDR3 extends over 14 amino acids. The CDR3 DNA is TGTGCCAGCAGCTTAGGACAACGCACAGATACGCAGTATTTT. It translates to CASSLGQRTDTQYF.

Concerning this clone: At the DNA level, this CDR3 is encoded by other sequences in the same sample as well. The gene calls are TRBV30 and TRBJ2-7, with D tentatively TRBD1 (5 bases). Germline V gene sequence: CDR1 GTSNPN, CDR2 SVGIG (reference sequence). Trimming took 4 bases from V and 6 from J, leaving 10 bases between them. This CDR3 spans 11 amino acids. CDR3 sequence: CAWTTGFEQYF. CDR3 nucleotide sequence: TGTGCCTGGACCACAGGTTTCGAGCAGTACTTC.

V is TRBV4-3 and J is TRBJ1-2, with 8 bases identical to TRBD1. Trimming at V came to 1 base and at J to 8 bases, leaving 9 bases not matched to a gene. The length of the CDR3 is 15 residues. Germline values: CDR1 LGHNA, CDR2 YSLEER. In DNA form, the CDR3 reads TGCGCCAGCAGCCAAGCGAGTCAGGGGGCAGGAGGCTACACCTTC. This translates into CASSQASQGAGGYTF.

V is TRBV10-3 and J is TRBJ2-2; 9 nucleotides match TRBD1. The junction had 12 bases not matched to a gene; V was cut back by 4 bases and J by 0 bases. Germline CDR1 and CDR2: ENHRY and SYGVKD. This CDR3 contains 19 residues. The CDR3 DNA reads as TGTGCCATCAGTGTCCCAAGACAGGGGGGGATGACGAACACCGGGGAGCTGTTTTTT. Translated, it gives CAISVPRQGGMTNTGELFF.